The rows below give T cell receptor beta chains drawn from one sample of a study of post-analysis software for immune sequencing data. TCRdb passed the PCR reads through MiXCR, listing each CDR3 protein once. The sample contains roughly 400,000 distinct CDR3 sequences, approximately 37% of which appear only once. The sequenced material came from blood. The receptors were gathered from a girl aged 2-10 years with multiple sclerosis. The CDR3 runs from the conserved cysteine through the conserved F or W. The D gene is left open where the match is weak. The size of a clone is reported for some rows only, either as once, few or many, or as a class for expanded clones.

J gene: TRBJ2-4; D gene: TRBD1; clone size: NA; V gene: TRBV13; CDR3 DNA: TGTGCCAGCAGCTCACCTCGGGACAGAGAAAACATTCAGTACTTC; CDR3 protein: CASSSPRDRENIQYF
J gene: TRBJ2-3; D gene: NA; clone size: NA; V gene: TRBV12-3/TRBV12-4; CDR3 DNA: TGTGCCAGTAATCCGGGACTCCAAGGAGGTACGCAGTATTTT; CDR3 protein: CASNPGLQGGTQYF
J gene: TRBJ2-7; D gene: TRBD2; clone size: once; V gene: TRBV28; CDR3 DNA: TGTGCCAGCAGCAGCGGGGGGGAGAGCTACGAGCAGTACTTC; CDR3 protein: CASSSGGESYEQYF
J gene: TRBJ1-2; D gene: NA; clone size: NA; V gene: TRBV5-1; CDR3 DNA: TGCGCCAGCAGCTTGGAGCGGAACTATGGCTACACCTTC; CDR3 protein: CASSLERNYGYTF
J gene: TRBJ1-5; D gene: TRBD1; clone size: NA; V gene: TRBV6-6; CDR3 DNA: TGTGCCAGCAGTTACACAGGGGTCGGGACTAGCAATCAGCCCCAGCATTTT; CDR3 protein: CASSYTGVGTSNQPQHF
J gene: TRBJ2-7; D gene: NA; clone size: NA; V gene: TRBV21-1; CDR3 DNA: TGTGCCAGCCTGCCCCGGGACAGGGGTACCTACGAGCAGTACTTC; CDR3 protein: CASLPRDRGTYEQYF
J gene: TRBJ1-5; D gene: NA; clone size: many; V gene: TRBV12-3/TRBV12-4; CDR3 DNA: TGTGCCAGCTCCCTGCGGGGGGACGGCAATCAGCCCCAGCATTTT; CDR3 protein: CASSLRGDGNQPQHF
J gene: TRBJ2-4; D gene: NA; clone size: NA; V gene: TRBV28; CDR3 DNA: TGTGCCAGCAGTTTACAGGGACAAAAAAACATTCAGTACTTC; CDR3 protein: CASSLQGQKNIQYF
J gene: TRBJ1-6; D gene: NA; clone size: NA; V gene: TRBV6-2/TRBV6-3; CDR3 DNA: TGTGCCAGCAGAATTACGGCGCTTGAAAGTTCGCCCCTCCACTTT; CDR3 protein: CASRITALESSPLHF
J gene: TRBJ2-1; D gene: TRBD2; clone size: NA; V gene: TRBV29-1; CDR3 DNA: TGCAGCGCCGTCGCGGGAGGAAATGAGCAGTTCTTC; CDR3 protein: CSAVAGGNEQFF
J gene: TRBJ1-1; D gene: NA; clone size: once; V gene: TRBV7-9; CDR3 DNA: TGTGCCAGCAGCCCCCCTGCGGAGAACACTGAAGCTTTCTTT; CDR3 protein: CASSPPAENTEAFF
J gene: TRBJ2-7; D gene: NA; clone size: NA; V gene: TRBV15; CDR3 DNA: TGTGCCACCAGCAGAGAAGGACAACCGAGGGACGAGCAGTACTTC; CDR3 protein: CATSREGQPRDEQYF
J gene: TRBJ2-1; D gene: NA; clone size: NA; V gene: TRBV6-5; CDR3 DNA: TGTGCCAACAGTAAACCTTACAATGAGCAGTTCTTC; CDR3 protein: CANSKPYNEQFF
J gene: TRBJ1-6; D gene: NA; clone size: few; V gene: TRBV10-3; CDR3 DNA: TGTGCCACTGCGGGACCTAGATATAATTCACCCCTCCACTTT; CDR3 protein: CATAGPRYNSPLHF
J gene: TRBJ2-1; D gene: TRBD2; clone size: NA; V gene: TRBV6-5; CDR3 DNA: TGTGCCAGCAGAGAGCTAGCGGGGTACAATGAGCAGTTCTTC; CDR3 protein: CASRELAGYNEQFF
J gene: TRBJ1-1; D gene: NA; clone size: once; V gene: TRBV5-1; CDR3 DNA: TGCGCCAGCAGCAGCGGGGTCGGCACTGAAGCTTTCTTT; CDR3 protein: CASSSGVGTEAFF
J gene: TRBJ2-5; D gene: NA; clone size: NA; V gene: TRBV9; CDR3 DNA: TGTGCCAGCAGCGCGGGGGGCCAGGAGACCCAGTACTTC; CDR3 protein: CASSAGGQETQYF
J gene: TRBJ1-2; D gene: NA; clone size: NA; V gene: TRBV6-6; CDR3 DNA: TGTGCCAGCAGTCGGTGGCGATCCTATGGCTACACCTTC; CDR3 protein: CASSRWRSYGYTF
J gene: TRBJ2-6; D gene: TRBD1; clone size: NA; V gene: TRBV18; CDR3 DNA: TGTGCCAGCTCACCAGCCCCGGGACAGGGCTTCTCTGGGGCCAACGTCCTGACTTTC; CDR3 protein: CASSPAPGQGFSGANVLTF
J gene: TRBJ2-5; D gene: NA; clone size: NA; V gene: TRBV4-3; CDR3 DNA: TGCGCCAGCAGTCAAGGGATCTCCGAGAAAGAGACCCAGTACTTC; CDR3 protein: CASSQGISEKETQYF
J gene: TRBJ2-3; D gene: TRBD1; clone size: NA; V gene: TRBV6-1; CDR3 DNA: TGTGCCAGCAGTGAAGATGAAGGACAGGTGACTTATAGCACAGATACGCAGTATTTT; CDR3 protein: CASSEDEGQVTYSTDTQYF
J gene: TRBJ2-1; D gene: TRBD2; clone size: NA; V gene: TRBV27; CDR3 DNA: TGTGCCAGCAGACGACTAGCGGGAGGCTACAATGAGCAGTTCTTC; CDR3 protein: CASRRLAGGYNEQFF